The clone carrying this T cell receptor (beta chain) was observed a handful of times. Then a second PCR, running roughly 7 to 11 cycles, was carried out with a sample-barcoded 5' primer and a J-beta primer mix. TCRdb re-derived calls from the 5' RACE reads in MiXCR, one entry per CDR3 protein. The sample includes 780,000 or so distinct CDR3 sequences, around 50% of them seen just once. Germline V lookup: CDR1 DFQATT, CDR2 SNEGSKA (reference sequence). This CDR3 spans 14 amino acids. V lost 0 bases to trimming and J lost 5 bases, with 13 bases between them. The entry originates in a study of blood T cells in healthy people across ages.

This receptor was identified in a man aged 35 to 55 in good health. Material: blood. This sequence joins TRBV20-1 and TRBJ2-5, with D perhaps matching TRBD1 (5 bases). CDR3 amino acids: CSARDPGRLETQYF. CDR3 nucleotide sequence: TGCAGTGCTAGAGACCCAGGGCGGCTTGAGACCCAGTACTTC.